The 18 T cell receptor beta chains below come from one sample, sequenced in a study of a mutant IDH1 vaccine in newly diagnosed glioma. This table comes from immunoSEQ multiplex PCR, and its TCRdb copy is limited to in-frame clones, with some not included. The sample shows approximately 33,000 clones, roughly 71% of them seen only once. Described time point: week 47, end of study. The study gave 300 ug of mutant IDH1 20-mer peptide per vaccine dose, with topical imiquimod. These TCRs' antigens remain unknown. The specimen was PBMCs, collected from a glioma patient whose treatment included an IDH1 peptide vaccine. These receptors originate from a man between 40 and 49 years old with glioma.

The chain recombines TRBV7-6 with TRBJ2-5; perhaps TRBD1 as D (6 bases). Germline-derived CDR1 and CDR2 are SGHVS and FNYEAQ. The CDR3 spans 15 residues. With 5 bases removed from V and 5 bases from J, the gap between germline ends came to 18 bases. The CDR3 DNA follows: TGTGCCAGCAGCCTCGGGACACATCTGGGGGAGACCCAGTACTTC. Translated: CASSLGTHLGETQYF.

This clone came up once. The rearrangement uses TRBV7-7 and TRBJ2-5; D uncertain. This CDR3 has 13 residues. CDR1 is SSHAT and CDR2 is FNYEAQ in the germline V gene (reference sequence). V lost 5 bases to trimming and J lost 5 bases, with 12 bases between them. CDR3: CASSPSGRETQYF. The CDR3 DNA follows: TGTGCCAGCAGCCCCTCTGGCCGGGAGACCCAGTACTTC.

Note on this clone: Compared with germline, one end of the junction differs, possibly owing to a read error. The chain joins TRBV10-3 to TRBJ1-1, with D possibly matching TRBD1 (5 bases). The CDR3 extends over 14 amino acids. CDR1 and CDR2 (germline): ENHRY, SYGVKD. The CDR3 sequence: CASSYLGRATEAFF. In DNA form, the CDR3 reads TGTGCCAGCAGTTACCTAGGCAGGGCCACTGAAGCTTTCTTT.

The rearrangement uses TRBV19 and TRBJ2-6; TRBD1 matches at 7 bases. The CDR3 totals 16 residues. In germline, CDR1 is LNHDA, CDR2 SQIVND (reference sequence). Unmatched junction bases numbered 6, after V lost 7 bases and J lost 0 bases. The CDR3 nucleotides are TGTGCCAGTACCCCTGGGACAGCCTCTGGGGCCAACGTCCTGACTTTC. Residues: CASTPGTASGANVLTF.

The sample holds a few counts of this clone. The rearrangement joins TRBV4-3 to TRBJ2-2, with 9 bases matching TRBD2. Germline values: CDR1 LGHNA, CDR2 YSLEER. The V gene end was trimmed by 3 bases and the J gene end by 4 bases; junction bases not matched to a gene: 6. The CDR3 loop spans 16 amino acids. The CDR3, as DNA: TGCGCCAGCAGCCATTCCGGGACTAGCTTCACCGGGGAGCTGTTTTTT. This codes for CASSHSGTSFTGELFF.

This chain uses TRBV29-1 with TRBJ2-1; perhaps D is TRBD1 or TRBD2 (5 bases each). V lost 6 bases and J 6 bases, leaving 24 bases between the germline ends. Looked up from germline, CDR1 is SQVTM and CDR2 is ANQGSEA. The CDR3 has 16 residues. CDR3 in amino acids: CSVEKGLGPRPNEQFF. CDR3 in DNA: TGCAGCGTAGAAAAAGGTTTGGGACCCCGACCCAATGAGCAGTTCTTC.

This chain joins TRBV18 and TRBJ2-1; no definite D call. This CDR3 has 15 residues. V gave up 2 bases and J gave up 2 bases, with 10 bases separating them. In germline, CDR1 is KGHSH, CDR2 LQKENI. The CDR3 region has the DNA TGTGCCAGCTCACCAGGCACTCGGACCTACAATGAGCAGTTCTTC. This gives the protein CASSPGTRTYNEQFF.

The chain carries TRBV19 and TRBJ2-6, with 8 bases that match TRBD1. The length of the CDR3 is 16 residues. The junction had 12 bases not matched to a gene; V was cut back by 9 bases and J by 5 bases. Germline CDR1 is LNHDA and CDR2 is SQIVND (reference sequence). Written as DNA, the CDR3 is TGTGCCAGACCAGACTCAGGGGGCGGGAGGGCCAACGTCCTGACTTTC. It encodes CARPDSGGGRANVLTF.

This clone was picked up one time. The V and J genes are TRBV27 and TRBJ2-3; 7 nucleotides line up with TRBD2. Germline V CDR1 and CDR2: MNHEY, SMNVEV (reference sequence). This CDR3 contains 15 residues. Germline trimming cut 1 base from V and 6 bases from J; bases unmatched to any gene: 7. The CDR3 region is CASSLFAGVVDTQYF. The CDR3 DNA is TGTGCCAGCAGTTTATTCGCGGGAGTGGTGGATACGCAGTATTTT.

V and J are TRBV30 and TRBJ1-6, with TRBD1 as a possible D gene (6 bases). Trimming left V 4 bases short and J 5 bases short, with 12 bases between. CDR1 and CDR2 (germline): GTSNPN, SVGIG (reference sequence). This CDR3 spans 14 amino acids. The CDR3 loop reads CAWNRGGNNSPLHF. The CDR3 region has the DNA TGTGCCTGGAACCGGGGGGGCAATAATTCACCCCTCCACTTT.

This clone showed up just once. The rearrangement joins TRBV14 to TRBJ1-2; D is unresolved. This CDR3 contains 17 residues. V lost 0 bases to trimming and J lost 4 bases, with 18 bases between them. Germline CDR1 and CDR2: SGHDN and FVKESK. CDR3 bases: TGTGCCAGCAGCCAAGATCTTTTGGGTAGAGGCATCTATGGCTACACCTTC. It encodes CASSQDLLGRGIYGYTF.

The J gene is TRBJ1-1, the V gene TRBV2; D is undetermined. The CDR3 is made up of 14 amino acids. Germline V gene sequence: CDR1 SNHLY, CDR2 FYNNEI. V lost 4 bases, J lost 1 base, and 10 bases lay in between. The CDR3 spells CASSVRPTNTEAFF. CDR3 DNA sequence: TGTGCCAGCAGTGTACGACCCACGAACACTGAAGCTTTCTTT. Full variable domain (missing parts from reference TRBV2 and TRBJ1-1): EPEVTQTPSHQVTQMGQEVILRCVPISNHLYFYWYRQILGQKVEFLVSFYNNEISEKSEIFDDQFSVERPDGSNFTLKIRSTKLEDSAMYFCASSVRPTNTEAFFGQGTRLTVV.

This chain joins TRBV19 and TRBJ2-1; D is ambiguous. Trimming removed 1 base at V and 4 bases at J, with 8 bases between. There are 14 residues in the CDR3. From germline, CDR1 is LNHDA and CDR2 SQIVND (reference sequence). CDR3 protein: CASSIGQDYNEQFF. The CDR3 bases are TGTGCCAGTAGTATAGGCCAGGATTACAATGAGCAGTTCTTC.

The gene calls are TRBV6-5 and TRBJ1-1; no firm D call. CDR1 and CDR2 from the germline V gene are MNHEY and SVGAGI. The CDR3 spans 12 residues. V was shortened by 2 bases and J by 4 bases, with 5 bases between the two germline ends. Written as DNA, the CDR3 is TGTGCCAGCAGTTACGGGCGCACTGAAGCTTTCTTT. Its protein is CASSYGRTEAFF.

The V call is TRBV7-9, the J call TRBJ1-2; D unresolved. The CDR3 runs to 14 residues. Germline V gene data show CDR1 as SEHNR and CDR2 as FQNEAQ (reference sequence). V was cut by 1 base and J by 2 bases, with 8 bases left in between. In DNA, the CDR3 is TGTGCCAGCAGCTTAGACCTGGGGAACTATGGCTACACCTTC. This encodes CASSLDLGNYGYTF.

The rearrangement joins TRBV15 to TRBJ1-3; D is unclear. Germline V CDR1 and CDR2: LNHNV, YYDKDF (reference sequence). V dropped 9 bases and J dropped 0 bases, with 9 bases sitting between them. The CDR3 has 13 amino acids. The DNA for the CDR3 is TGTGCCACTGGGCATGCCTCTGGAAACACCATATATTTT. The encoded protein is CATGHASGNTIYF.

The chain uses TRBV12-5 and TRBJ2-7; unclear D gene. With 5 bases removed from V and 2 bases from J, the gap between germline ends came to 16 bases. CDR3 length: 15 amino acids. From germline, CDR1 is LGHNT and CDR2 FRNRAP. The CDR3 sequence is CASGVLFGSPYEQYF. CDR3 nucleotide sequence: TGTGCTAGTGGTGTCCTCTTCGGCTCTCCCTACGAGCAGTACTTC.

This clone was recorded only once. The CDR3 reads CASSLWVGDQPQHF. Here the CDR3 DNA reads TGTGCCAGCAGCTTATGGGTCGGAGATCAGCCCCAGCATTTT. This sequence joins TRBV7-2 and TRBJ1-5; D is undetermined. CDR1 and CDR2 (germline): SGHTA, FQGNSA. Deletions cut 2 bases from V and 5 bases from J, with 10 bases between. This CDR3 region has 14 residues.